Sequencing of this T cell receptor beta chain was carried out in a study of cytomegalovirus exposure and HLA in healthy donors. The PCR had 60 Vbeta and 13 Jbeta primers. Sequenced by immunoSEQ multiplex PCR; TCRdb stores in-frame clones only, minus some. The sample lists about 140,000 clones; approximately 80% were seen once. Germline V lookup: CDR1 GTSNPN, CDR2 SVGIG (reference sequence). The CDR3 runs 14 residues. V was shortened by 1 base and J by 4 bases, with 11 bases between the two germline ends. The chain uses TRBV30 and TRBJ1-3, with a possible D match to TRBD1 (6 bases). The receptor comes from a male donor in good health and CMV-seronegative. Sequencing used PBMCs. In nucleotides, the CDR3 is TGTGCCTGGAGTGCAACGACAGGAGGAAACACCATATATTTT. Translation gives CAWSATTGGNTIYF.